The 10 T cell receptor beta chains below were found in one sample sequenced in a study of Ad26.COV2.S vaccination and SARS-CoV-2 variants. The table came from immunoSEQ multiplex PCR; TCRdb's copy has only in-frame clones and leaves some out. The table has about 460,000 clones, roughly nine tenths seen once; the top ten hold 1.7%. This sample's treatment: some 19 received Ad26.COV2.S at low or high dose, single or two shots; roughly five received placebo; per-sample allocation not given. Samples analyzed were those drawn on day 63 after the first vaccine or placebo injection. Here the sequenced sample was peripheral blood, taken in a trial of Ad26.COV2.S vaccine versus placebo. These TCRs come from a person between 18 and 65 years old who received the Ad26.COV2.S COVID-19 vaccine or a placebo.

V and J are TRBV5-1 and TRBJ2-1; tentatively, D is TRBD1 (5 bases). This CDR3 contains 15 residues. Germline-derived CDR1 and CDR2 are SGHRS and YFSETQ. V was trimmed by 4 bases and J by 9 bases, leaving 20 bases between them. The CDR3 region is CASSPESAGSSEQFF. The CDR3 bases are TGCGCCAGCAGCCCAGAATCGGCAGGGTCTTCTGAGCAGTTCTTC.

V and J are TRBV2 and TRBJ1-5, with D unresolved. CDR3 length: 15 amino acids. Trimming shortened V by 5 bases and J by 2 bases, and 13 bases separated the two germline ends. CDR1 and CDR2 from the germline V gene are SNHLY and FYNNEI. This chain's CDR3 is CASSIGRRGNQPQHF. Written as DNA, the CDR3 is TGTGCCAGCAGTATCGGGAGAAGGGGCAATCAGCCCCAGCATTTT.

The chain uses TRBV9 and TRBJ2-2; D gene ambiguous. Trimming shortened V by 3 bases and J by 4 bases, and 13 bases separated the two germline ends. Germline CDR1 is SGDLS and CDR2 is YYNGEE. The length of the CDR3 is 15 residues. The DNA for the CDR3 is TGTGCCAGCAGCGACCTCCCCAGCGTCACCGGGGAGCTGTTTTTT. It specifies CASSDLPSVTGELFF.

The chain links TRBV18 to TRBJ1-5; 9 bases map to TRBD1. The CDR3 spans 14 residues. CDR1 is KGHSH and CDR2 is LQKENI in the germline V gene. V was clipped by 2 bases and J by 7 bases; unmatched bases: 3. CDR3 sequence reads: CASSPDGTGQPQHF. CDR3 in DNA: TGTGCCAGCTCACCAGACGGGACAGGGCAGCCCCAGCATTTT.

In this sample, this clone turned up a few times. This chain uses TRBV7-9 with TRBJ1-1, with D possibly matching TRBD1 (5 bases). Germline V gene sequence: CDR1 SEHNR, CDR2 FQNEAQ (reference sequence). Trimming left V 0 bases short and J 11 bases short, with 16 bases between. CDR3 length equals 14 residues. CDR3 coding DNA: TGTGCCAGCAGCTTAGCAAGTTGGGGAGGGGCGGCTTTCTTT. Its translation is CASSLASWGGAAFF.

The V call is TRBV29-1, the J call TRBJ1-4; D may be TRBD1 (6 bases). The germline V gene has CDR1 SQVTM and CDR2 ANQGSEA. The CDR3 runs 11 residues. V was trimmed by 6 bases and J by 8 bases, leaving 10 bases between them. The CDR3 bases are TGCAGCGTGGGGGGGGGCGAAAAACTGTTTTTT. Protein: CSVGGGEKLFF. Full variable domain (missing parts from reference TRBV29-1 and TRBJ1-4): SAVISQKPSRDICQRGTSLTIQCQVDSQVTMMFWYRQQPGQSLTLIATANQGSEATYESGFVIDKFPISRPNLTFSTLTVSNMSPEDSSIYLCSVGGGEKLFFGSGTQLSVL.

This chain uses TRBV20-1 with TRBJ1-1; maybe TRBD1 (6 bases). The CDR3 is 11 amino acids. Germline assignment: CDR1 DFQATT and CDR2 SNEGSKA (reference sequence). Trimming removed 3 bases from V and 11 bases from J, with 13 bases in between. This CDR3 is CSASPEGVAFF. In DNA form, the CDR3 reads TGCAGTGCTAGCCCAGAGGGGGTGGCTTTCTTT.

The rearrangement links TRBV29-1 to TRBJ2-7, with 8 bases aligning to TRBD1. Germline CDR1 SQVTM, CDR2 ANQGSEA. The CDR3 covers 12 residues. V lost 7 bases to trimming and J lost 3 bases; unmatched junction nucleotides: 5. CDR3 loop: CSGVGQGYEQYF. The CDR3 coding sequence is TGCAGCGGGGTTGGACAGGGCTACGAGCAGTACTTC.

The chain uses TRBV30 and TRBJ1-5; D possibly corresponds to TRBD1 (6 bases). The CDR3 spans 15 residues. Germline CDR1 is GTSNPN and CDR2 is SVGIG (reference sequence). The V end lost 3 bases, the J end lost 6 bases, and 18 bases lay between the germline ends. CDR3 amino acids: CAWSRGKVGGQPQHF. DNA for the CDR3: TGTGCCTGGAGCAGGGGAAAGGTTGGCGGTCAGCCCCAGCATTTT.

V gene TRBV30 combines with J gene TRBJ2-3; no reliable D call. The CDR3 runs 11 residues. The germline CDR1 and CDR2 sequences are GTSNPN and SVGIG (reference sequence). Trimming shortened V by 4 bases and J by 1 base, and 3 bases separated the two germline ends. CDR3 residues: CAWKGTDTQYF. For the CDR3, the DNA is TGTGCCTGGAAGGGCACAGATACGCAGTATTTT.